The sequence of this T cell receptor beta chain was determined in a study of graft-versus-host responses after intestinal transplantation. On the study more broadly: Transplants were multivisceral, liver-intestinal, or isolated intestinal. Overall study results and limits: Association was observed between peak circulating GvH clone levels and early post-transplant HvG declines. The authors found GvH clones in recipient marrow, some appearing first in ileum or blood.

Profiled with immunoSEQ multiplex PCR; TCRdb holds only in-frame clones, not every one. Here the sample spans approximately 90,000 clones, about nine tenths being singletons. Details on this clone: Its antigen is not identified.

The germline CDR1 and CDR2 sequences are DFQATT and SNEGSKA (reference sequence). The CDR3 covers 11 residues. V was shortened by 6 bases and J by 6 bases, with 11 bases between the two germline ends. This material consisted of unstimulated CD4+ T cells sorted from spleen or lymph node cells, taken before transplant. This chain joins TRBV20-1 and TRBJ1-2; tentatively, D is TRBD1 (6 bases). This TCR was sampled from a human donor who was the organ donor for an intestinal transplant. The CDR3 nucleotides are TGCAGTGCAGATAACAGGGATGGCTACACCTTC. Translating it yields CSADNRDGYTF.